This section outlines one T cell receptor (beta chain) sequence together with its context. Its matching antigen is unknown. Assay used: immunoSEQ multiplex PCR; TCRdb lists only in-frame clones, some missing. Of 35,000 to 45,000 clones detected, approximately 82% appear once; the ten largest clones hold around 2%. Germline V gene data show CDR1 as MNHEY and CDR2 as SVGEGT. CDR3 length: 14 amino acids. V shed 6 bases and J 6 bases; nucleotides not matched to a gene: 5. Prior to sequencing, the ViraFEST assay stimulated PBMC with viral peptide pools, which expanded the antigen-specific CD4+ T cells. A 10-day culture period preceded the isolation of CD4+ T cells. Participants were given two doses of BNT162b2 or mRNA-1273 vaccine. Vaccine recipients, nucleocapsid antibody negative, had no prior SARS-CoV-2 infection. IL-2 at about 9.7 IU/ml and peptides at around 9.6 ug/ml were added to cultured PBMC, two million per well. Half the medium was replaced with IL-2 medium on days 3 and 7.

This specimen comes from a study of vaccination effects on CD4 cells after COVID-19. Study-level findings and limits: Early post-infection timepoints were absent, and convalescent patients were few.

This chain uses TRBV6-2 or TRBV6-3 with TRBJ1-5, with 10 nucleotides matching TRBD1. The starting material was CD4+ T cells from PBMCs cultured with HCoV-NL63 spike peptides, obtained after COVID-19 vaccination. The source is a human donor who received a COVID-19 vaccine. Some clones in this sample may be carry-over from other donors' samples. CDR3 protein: CASSFGTGVQPQHF. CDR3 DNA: TGTGCCAGCAGCTTTGGGACAGGGGTTCAGCCCCAGCATTTT.